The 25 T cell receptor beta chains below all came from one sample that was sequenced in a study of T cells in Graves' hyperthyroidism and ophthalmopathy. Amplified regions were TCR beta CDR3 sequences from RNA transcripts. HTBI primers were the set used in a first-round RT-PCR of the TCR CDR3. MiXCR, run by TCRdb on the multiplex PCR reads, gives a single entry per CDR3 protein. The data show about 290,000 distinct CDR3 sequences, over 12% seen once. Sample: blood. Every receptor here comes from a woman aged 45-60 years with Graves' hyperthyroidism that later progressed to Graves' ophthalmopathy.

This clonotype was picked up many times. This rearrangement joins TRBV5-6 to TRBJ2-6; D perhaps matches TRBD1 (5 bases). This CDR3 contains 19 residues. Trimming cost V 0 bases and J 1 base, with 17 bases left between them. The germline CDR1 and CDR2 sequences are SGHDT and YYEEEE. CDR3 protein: CASSLERGQWGSGANVLTF. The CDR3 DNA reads TGTGCCAGCAGCTTGGAAAGGGGTCAATGGGGATCTGGGGCCAACGTCCTGACTTTC.

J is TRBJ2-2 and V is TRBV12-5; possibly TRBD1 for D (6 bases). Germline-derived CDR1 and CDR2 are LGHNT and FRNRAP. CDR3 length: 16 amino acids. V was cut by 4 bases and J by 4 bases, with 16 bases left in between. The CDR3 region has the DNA TGTGCTAGTGGTTGGACTGTTCAGGGGTTCACCGGGGAGCTGTTTTTT. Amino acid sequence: CASGWTVQGFTGELFF.

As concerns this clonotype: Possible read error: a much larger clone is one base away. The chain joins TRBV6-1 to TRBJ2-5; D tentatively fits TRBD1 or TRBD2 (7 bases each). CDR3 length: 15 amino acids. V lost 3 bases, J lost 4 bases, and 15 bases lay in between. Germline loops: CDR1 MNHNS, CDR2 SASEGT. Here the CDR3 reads CASSDPAGGGETQYF. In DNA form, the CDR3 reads TGTGCCAGCAGTGACCCGGCAGGGGGGGGAGAGACCCAGTACTTC.

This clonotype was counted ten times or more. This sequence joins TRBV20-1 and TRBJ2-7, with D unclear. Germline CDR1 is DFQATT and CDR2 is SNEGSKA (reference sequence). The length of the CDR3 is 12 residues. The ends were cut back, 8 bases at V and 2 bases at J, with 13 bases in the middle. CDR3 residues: CSTPVSPYEQYF. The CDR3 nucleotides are TGCAGTACCCCAGTGAGTCCCTACGAGCAGTACTTC.

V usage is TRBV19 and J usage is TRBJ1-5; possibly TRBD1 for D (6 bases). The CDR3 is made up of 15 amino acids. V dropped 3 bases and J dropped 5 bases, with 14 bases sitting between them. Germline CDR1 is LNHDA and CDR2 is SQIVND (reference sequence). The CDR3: CASSIPQGSHQPQHF. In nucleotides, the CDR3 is TGTGCCAGTAGTATCCCACAGGGAAGCCATCAGCCCCAGCATTTT.

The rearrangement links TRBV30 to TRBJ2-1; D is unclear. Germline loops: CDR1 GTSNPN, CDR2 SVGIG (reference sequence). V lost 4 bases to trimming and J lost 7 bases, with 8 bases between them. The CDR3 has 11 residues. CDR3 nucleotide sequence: TGTGCCTGGATGGAGCTAAATGAGCAGTTCTTC. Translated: CAWMELNEQFF.

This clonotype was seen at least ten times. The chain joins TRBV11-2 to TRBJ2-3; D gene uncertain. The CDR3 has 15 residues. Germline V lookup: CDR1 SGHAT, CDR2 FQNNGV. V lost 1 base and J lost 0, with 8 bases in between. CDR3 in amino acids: CASSLGQISTDTQYF. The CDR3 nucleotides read TGTGCCAGCAGCTTAGGGCAAATAAGCACAGATACGCAGTATTTT.

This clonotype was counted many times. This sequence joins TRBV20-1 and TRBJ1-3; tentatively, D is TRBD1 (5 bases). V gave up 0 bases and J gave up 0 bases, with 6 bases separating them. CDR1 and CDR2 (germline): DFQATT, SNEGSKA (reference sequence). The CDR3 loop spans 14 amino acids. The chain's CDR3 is CSAREGGSGNTIYF. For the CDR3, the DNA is TGCAGTGCTAGAGAGGGGGGCTCTGGAAACACCATATATTTT.

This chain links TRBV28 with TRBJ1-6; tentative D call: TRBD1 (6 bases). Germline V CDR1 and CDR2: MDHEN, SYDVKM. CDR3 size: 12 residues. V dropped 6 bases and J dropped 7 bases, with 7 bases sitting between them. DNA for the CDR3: TGTGCCAGCAGCAGGGGAAATTCACCCCTCCACTTT. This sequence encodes CASSRGNSPLHF. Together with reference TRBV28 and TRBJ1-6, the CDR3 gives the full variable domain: DVKVTQSSRYLVKRTGEKVFLECVQDMDHENMFWYRQDPGLGLRLIYFSYDVKMKEKGDIPEGYSVSREKKERFSLILESASTNQTSMYLCASSRGNSPLHFGNGTRLTVT.

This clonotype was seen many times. The CDR3 is CASRRLTQYQETQYF. CDR3 nucleotide sequence: TGTGCCAGCAGGAGACTTACCCAGTACCAAGAGACCCAGTACTTC. The rearrangement joins TRBV27 to TRBJ2-5; D call uncertain. V lost 6 bases, J lost 0 bases, and 14 bases lay in between. The CDR3 sequence is 15 residues long. Germline lookup yields CDR1 MNHEY and CDR2 SMNVEV (reference sequence).

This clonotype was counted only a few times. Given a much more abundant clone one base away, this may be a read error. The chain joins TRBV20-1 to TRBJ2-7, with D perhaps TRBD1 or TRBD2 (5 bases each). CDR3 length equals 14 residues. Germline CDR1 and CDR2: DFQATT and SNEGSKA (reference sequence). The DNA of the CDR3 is TGCAGTACTAGGGGTACCGGGACCGACTACGAGCAGTACTTC. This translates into CSTRGTGTDYEQYF.

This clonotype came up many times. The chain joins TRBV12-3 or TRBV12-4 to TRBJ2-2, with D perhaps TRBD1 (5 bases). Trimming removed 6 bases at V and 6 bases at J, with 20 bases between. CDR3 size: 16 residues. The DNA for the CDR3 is TGTGCCAGCAGCCCCCCCTCCGCAGGGAAGGCCGGGGAGCTGTTTTTT. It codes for CASSPPSAGKAGELFF.

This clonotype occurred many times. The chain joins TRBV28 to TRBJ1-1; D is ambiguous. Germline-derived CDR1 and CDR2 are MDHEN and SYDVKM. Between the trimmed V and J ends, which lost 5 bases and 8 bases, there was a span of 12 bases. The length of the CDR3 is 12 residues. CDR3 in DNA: TGTGCCAGCAGTCGATCGTTAACCGAAGCTTTCTTT. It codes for CASSRSLTEAFF.

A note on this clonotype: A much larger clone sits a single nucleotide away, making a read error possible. Here the CDR3 reads CATNRGGGTEAFF. The CDR3 DNA is TGTGCCACCAACCGGGGGGGGGGCACTGAAGCTTTCTTT. The chain carries TRBV24-1 and TRBJ1-1, with D maybe TRBD1 (5 bases). Germline assignment: CDR1 KGHDR and CDR2 SFDVKD. V lost 8 bases and J lost 4, with 13 bases in between. This CDR3 is 13 amino acids long.

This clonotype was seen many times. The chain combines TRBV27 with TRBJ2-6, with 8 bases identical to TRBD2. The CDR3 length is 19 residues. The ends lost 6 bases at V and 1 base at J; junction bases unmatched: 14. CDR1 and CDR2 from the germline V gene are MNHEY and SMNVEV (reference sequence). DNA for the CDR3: TGTGCCAGCAGACCGGGACTAGTAGAGTCCCGATCTGGGGCCAACGTCCTGACTTTC. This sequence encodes CASRPGLVESRSGANVLTF.

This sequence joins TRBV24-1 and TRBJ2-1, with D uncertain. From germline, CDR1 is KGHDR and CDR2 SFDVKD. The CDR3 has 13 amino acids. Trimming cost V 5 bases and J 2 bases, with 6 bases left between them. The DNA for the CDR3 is TGTGCCACCAGTGGAGTAGCCTACAATGAGCAGTTCTTC. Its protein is CATSGVAYNEQFF.

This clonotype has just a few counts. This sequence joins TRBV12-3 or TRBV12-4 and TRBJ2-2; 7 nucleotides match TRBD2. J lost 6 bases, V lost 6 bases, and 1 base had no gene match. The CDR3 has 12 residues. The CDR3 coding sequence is TGTGCCAGCAGGACTAGCTCCGGGGAGCTGTTTTTT. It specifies CASRTSSGELFF.

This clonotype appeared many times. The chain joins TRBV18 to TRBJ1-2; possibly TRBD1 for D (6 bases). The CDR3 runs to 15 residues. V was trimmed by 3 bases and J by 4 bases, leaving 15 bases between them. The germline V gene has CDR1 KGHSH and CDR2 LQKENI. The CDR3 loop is CASSPASGEVYGYTF. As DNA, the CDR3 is TGTGCCAGCTCACCCGCTTCAGGGGAGGTCTATGGCTACACCTTC. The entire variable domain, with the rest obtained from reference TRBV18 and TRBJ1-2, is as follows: NAGVMQNPRHLVRRRGQEARLRCSPMKGHSHVYWYRQLPEEGLKFMVYLQKENIIDESGMPKERFSAEFPKEGPSILRIQQVVRGDSAAYFCASSPASGEVYGYTFGSGTRLTVV.

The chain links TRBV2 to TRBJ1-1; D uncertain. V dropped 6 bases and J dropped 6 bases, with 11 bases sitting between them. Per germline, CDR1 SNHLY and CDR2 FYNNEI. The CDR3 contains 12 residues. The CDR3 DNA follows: TGTGCCAGCAGCAGACGACACCCTGAAGCTTTCTTT. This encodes CASSRRHPEAFF.

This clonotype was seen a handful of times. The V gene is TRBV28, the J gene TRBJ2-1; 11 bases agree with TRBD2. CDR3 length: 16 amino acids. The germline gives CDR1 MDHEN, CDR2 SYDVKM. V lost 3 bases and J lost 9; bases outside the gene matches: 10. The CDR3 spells CASSLGLAETTGEQFF. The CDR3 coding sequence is TGTGCCAGCAGTTTGGGACTAGCGGAGACCACAGGTGAGCAGTTCTTC.

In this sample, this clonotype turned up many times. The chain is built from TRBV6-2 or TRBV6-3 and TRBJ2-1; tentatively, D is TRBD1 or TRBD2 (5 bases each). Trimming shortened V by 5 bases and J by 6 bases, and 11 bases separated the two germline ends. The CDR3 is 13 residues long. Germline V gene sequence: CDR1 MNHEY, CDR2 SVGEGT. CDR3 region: CASSPYGTNEQFF. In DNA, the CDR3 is TGTGCCAGCAGTCCTTACGGGACCAATGAGCAGTTCTTC.

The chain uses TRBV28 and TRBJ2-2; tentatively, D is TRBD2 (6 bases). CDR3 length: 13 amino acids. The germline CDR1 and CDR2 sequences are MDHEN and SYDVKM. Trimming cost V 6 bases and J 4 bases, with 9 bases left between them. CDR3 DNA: TGTGCCAGCAGCGGGAGTGGCACCGGGGAGCTGTTTTTT. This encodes CASSGSGTGELFF.

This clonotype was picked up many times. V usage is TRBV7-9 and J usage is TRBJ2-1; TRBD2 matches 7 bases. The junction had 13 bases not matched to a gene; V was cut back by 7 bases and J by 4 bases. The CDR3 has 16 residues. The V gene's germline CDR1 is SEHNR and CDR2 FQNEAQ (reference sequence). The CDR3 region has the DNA TGTGCCAGCACCTGGCCAGCGGGGTTAAATTACAATGAGCAGTTCTTC. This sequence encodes CASTWPAGLNYNEQFF.

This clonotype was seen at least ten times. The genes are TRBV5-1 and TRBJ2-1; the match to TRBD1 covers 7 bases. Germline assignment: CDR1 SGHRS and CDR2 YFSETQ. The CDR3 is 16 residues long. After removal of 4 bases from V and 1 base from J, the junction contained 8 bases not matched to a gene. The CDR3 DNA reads TGCGCCAGCAGCCTCCAGGGGGAGAGTTCCTACAATGAGCAGTTCTTC. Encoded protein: CASSLQGESSYNEQFF.

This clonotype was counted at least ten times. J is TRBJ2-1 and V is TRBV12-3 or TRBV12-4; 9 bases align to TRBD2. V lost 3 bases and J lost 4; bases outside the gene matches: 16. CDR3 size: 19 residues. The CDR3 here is CASSLWREGREIGYNEQFF. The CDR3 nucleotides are TGTGCCAGCAGTTTGTGGCGGGAGGGCCGAGAAATAGGGTACAATGAGCAGTTCTTC.